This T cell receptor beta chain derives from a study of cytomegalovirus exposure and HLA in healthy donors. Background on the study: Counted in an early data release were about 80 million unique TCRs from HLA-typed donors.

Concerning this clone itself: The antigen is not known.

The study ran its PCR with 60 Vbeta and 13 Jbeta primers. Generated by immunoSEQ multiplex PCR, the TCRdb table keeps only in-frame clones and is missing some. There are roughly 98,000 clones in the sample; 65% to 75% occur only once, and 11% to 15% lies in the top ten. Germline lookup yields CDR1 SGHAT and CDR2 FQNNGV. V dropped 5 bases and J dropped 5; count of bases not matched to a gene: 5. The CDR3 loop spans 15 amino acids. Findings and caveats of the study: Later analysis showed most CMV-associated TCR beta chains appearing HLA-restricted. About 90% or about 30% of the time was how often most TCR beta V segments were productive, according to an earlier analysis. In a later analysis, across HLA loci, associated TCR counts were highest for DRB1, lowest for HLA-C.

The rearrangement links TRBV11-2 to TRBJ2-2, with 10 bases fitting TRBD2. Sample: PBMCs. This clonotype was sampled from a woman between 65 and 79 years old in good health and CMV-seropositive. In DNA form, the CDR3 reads TGTGCCAGCAGCACAGGGACTAGCGTGACCGGGGAGCTGTTTTTT. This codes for CASSTGTSVTGELFF.